These 26 T cell receptor beta chains were sequenced from one sample in a study of blood T cell repertoires in COVID-19. TCRdb's table, derived via immunoSEQ multiplex PCR, lists solely in-frame clones and lacks some. The data contain around 500,000 clones, 70% to 90% of them singletons. The sequencing sample was made of PBMCs or T cells enriched from blood (not recorded which). These receptors came from a woman aged 60-75 years who had recovered from COVID-19.

The chain recombines TRBV2 with TRBJ1-5; maybe TRBD1 (5 bases). Germline V lookup: CDR1 SNHLY, CDR2 FYNNEI. Trimming removed 5 bases from V and 4 bases from J, with 9 bases in between. CDR3 length equals 13 residues. CDR3 nucleotides: TGTGCCAGCAGTCGACAGACTAATCAGCCCCAGCATTTT. This gives the protein CASSRQTNQPQHF.

The J gene is TRBJ2-7, the V gene TRBV2; a weak D match, TRBD1 (5 bases). Per germline, CDR1 SNHLY and CDR2 FYNNEI. The CDR3 covers 15 residues. Trimming took 0 bases from V and 5 from J, leaving 14 bases between them. The CDR3, as DNA: TGTGCCAGCAGTGAAGCGCTTGGGGCGGTAAACGAGCAGTACTTC. It specifies CASSEALGAVNEQYF.

About this clone itself: The identical CDR3 is also encoded by other nucleotide sequences in the sample. V gene TRBV29-1 combines with J gene TRBJ1-2, with D unclear. The V and J ends lost 0 bases and 4 bases respectively, with 6 bases between them. The CDR3 runs 12 residues. The germline gives CDR1 SQVTM, CDR2 ANQGSEA. Written as DNA, the CDR3 is TGCAGCGTTGAAGATCCAGGCTATGGCTACACCTTC. Amino acid sequence: CSVEDPGYGYTF.

This clone was detected a few times. The chain has TRBV24-1 and TRBJ1-2; tentative D call: TRBD1 (6 bases). With 2 bases removed from V and 3 bases from J, the gap between germline ends came to 15 bases. CDR3 length equals 16 residues. Germline lookup yields CDR1 KGHDR and CDR2 SFDVKD. In DNA, the CDR3 is TGTGCCACCAGTGATTCGGGCATGGCAGGGGACTATGGCTACACCTTC. As protein: CATSDSGMAGDYGYTF.

This chain links TRBV10-1 with TRBJ2-3; TRBD1 agrees at 8 bases. V was clipped by 6 bases and J by 6 bases; unmatched bases: 14. Looked up from germline, CDR1 is WNHNN and CDR2 is SYGVQD (reference sequence). The length of the CDR3 is 16 residues. The DNA of the CDR3 is TGCGCCAGCAGCGGAATGGGCAGGGGGCTTGAGGATACGCAGTATTTT. Its protein is CASSGMGRGLEDTQYF.

The gene calls are TRBV30 and TRBJ2-1; tentatively, D is TRBD2 (7 bases). Deletions cut 6 bases from V and 5 bases from J, with 14 bases between. The CDR3 has 13 amino acids. Per germline, CDR1 GTSNPN and CDR2 SVGIG (reference sequence). CDR3 bases: TGTGCCTGCGTGGGGGGGCCAGACAATGAGCAGTTCTTC. Encoded protein: CACVGGPDNEQFF.

The J gene is TRBJ1-5, the V gene TRBV4-1, with TRBD1 identical over 9 bases. The CDR3 runs 16 residues. The germline CDR1 and CDR2 sequences are MGHRA and YSYEKL. V shed 5 bases and J 6 bases; nucleotides not matched to a gene: 11. In DNA, the CDR3 is TGCGCCAGCAGCATTTCGACCGGGACAGGGACTCAGCCCCAGCATTTT. Its protein product is CASSISTGTGTQPQHF.

J is TRBJ1-4 and V is TRBV5-1; 7 bases are a match to TRBD1. Per germline, CDR1 SGHRS and CDR2 YFSETQ. V dropped 4 bases and J dropped 8; count of bases not matched to a gene: 5. The CDR3 consists of 13 residues. The CDR3 coding sequence is TGCGCCAGCAGCCAGACAGGGTACGAAAAACTGTTTTTT. Its translation is CASSQTGYEKLFF.

This clone was detected only once. The chain is built from TRBV7-6 and TRBJ2-2; 11 bases are shared with TRBD2. CDR1 is SGHVS and CDR2 is FNYEAQ in the germline V gene. The CDR3 is 15 amino acids. V lost 6 bases and J lost 1; bases outside the gene matches: 1. The CDR3 loop is CASRGLAENTGELFF. The CDR3, as DNA: TGTGCCAGCAGGGGACTAGCGGAGAACACCGGGGAGCTGTTTTTT.

On this clone itself: Other DNA sequences from this sample encode an identical CDR3 as well. The V gene is TRBV5-1, the J gene TRBJ1-3; D might be TRBD1 (5 bases). The CDR3 contains 14 residues. CDR1 and CDR2 from the germline V gene are SGHRS and YFSETQ. Trimming took 1 base from V and 3 from J, leaving 8 bases between them. CDR3 sequence (DNA): TGCGCCAGCAGCTTGACAGGATATGGAAACACCATATATTTT. It yields the protein CASSLTGYGNTIYF.

The chain carries TRBV28 and TRBJ1-2, with TRBD1 as a possible D gene (5 bases). The CDR3 is 15 residues long. Germline CDR1 reads MDHEN; CDR2 reads SYDVKM. V was cut by 5 bases and J by 0 bases, with 13 bases left in between. Here the CDR3 DNA reads TGTGCCAGCAGTCCTTTAGGGACTGCTAACTATGGCTACACCTTC. Translation gives CASSPLGTANYGYTF.

This clone showed up just once. The chain carries TRBV7-2 and TRBJ2-1; D remains unclear. The length of the CDR3 is 13 residues. Germline-derived CDR1 and CDR2 are SGHTA and FQGNSA. The V end lost 6 bases, the J end lost 4 bases, and 10 bases lay between the germline ends. In DNA, the CDR3 is TGTGCCAGCAGTTTCACCGGGTACAATGAGCAGTTCTTC. It specifies CASSFTGYNEQFF.

V gene TRBV27 combines with J gene TRBJ1-2; D not resolved. The CDR3 is made up of 16 amino acids. Germline CDR1 is MNHEY and CDR2 is SMNVEV (reference sequence). The germline V and J ends were trimmed by 2 bases and 1 base, with 14 bases remaining between them. The CDR3 DNA reads as TGTGCCAGCAGTTTAAACGGGAACTGGTATAACTATGGCTACACCTTC. Amino acid sequence: CASSLNGNWYNYGYTF.

The chain employs TRBV24-1 and TRBJ1-5; 7 bases map to TRBD1. This CDR3 has 15 amino acids. Germline lookup yields CDR1 KGHDR and CDR2 SFDVKD. J gave up 3 bases and V 4 bases, and 5 bases lay outside the gene matches. The CDR3 sequence: CATSDTGAFNQPQHF. The DNA for the CDR3 is TGTGCCACCAGTGACACAGGGGCCTTCAATCAGCCCCAGCATTTT.

This clone was seen only a few times. The chain couples TRBV14 to TRBJ1-6; D gene unclear. The V end lost 2 bases, the J end lost 4 bases, and 9 bases lay between the germline ends. The CDR3 length is 15 residues. Per germline, CDR1 SGHDN and CDR2 FVKESK. CDR3 in amino acids: CASSQWAQYNSPLHF. The CDR3 region has the DNA TGTGCCAGCAGCCAATGGGCACAGTATAATTCACCCCTCCACTTT.

The rearrangement uses TRBV24-1 and TRBJ2-3; 7 bases agree with TRBD1. V lost 2 bases, J lost 3 bases, and 10 bases stayed unmatched. The CDR3 has 17 amino acids. CDR1 and CDR2 from the germline V gene are KGHDR and SFDVKD. The CDR3 here is CATSDSRDRRLTDTQYF. CDR3 coding DNA: TGTGCCACCAGTGATTCCCGGGACAGAAGATTGACAGATACGCAGTATTTT.

The chain employs TRBV4-1 and TRBJ2-4; D possibly corresponds to TRBD2 (6 bases). V lost 4 bases and J 0 bases, leaving 22 bases between the germline ends. There are 19 residues in the CDR3. CDR1 is MGHRA and CDR2 is YSYEKL in the germline V gene. In DNA form, the CDR3 reads TGCGCCAGCAGCCTCTTTTCCGTGGGGGGACCCTTAGCCAAAAACATTCAGTACTTC. This codes for CASSLFSVGGPLAKNIQYF.

The rearrangement links TRBV18 to TRBJ2-3; D is possibly TRBD2 (7 bases). CDR1 and CDR2 from the germline V gene are KGHSH and LQKENI. V lost 2 bases to trimming and J lost 4 bases, with 10 bases between them. The CDR3 runs 14 residues. CDR3 bases: TGTGCCAGCTCACCAAGGGGGGGGGCAGATACGCAGTATTTT. Amino acid sequence: CASSPRGGADTQYF. The whole variable domain, filled in from reference TRBV18 and TRBJ2-3, reads NAGVMQNPRHLVRRRGQEARLRCSPMKGHSHVYWYRQLPEEGLKFMVYLQKENIIDESGMPKERFSAEFPKEGPSILRIQQVVRGDSAAYFCASSPRGGADTQYFGPGTRLTVL.

The chain joins TRBV4-2 to TRBJ2-7; 10 positions match TRBD2. Germline loops: CDR1 LGHNA, CDR2 YNFKEQ. The CDR3 is 15 amino acids. V was clipped by 4 bases and J by 3 bases; unmatched bases: 6. CDR3 sequence: CASSLGLAALYEQYF. CDR3 DNA sequence: TGTGCCAGCAGCCTAGGACTAGCGGCCCTCTACGAGCAGTACTTC.

Comment on this clone: The sample carries other DNA sequences with the same CDR3. V gene TRBV5-4 combines with J gene TRBJ1-1; no reliable D call. The CDR3 has 13 residues. Germline assignment: CDR1 SGHNT and CDR2 YYREEE (reference sequence). V gave up 2 bases and J gave up 1 base, with 6 bases separating them. CDR3 in amino acids: CASSFPSNTEAFF. In DNA, the CDR3 is TGTGCCAGCAGCTTTCCTTCGAACACTGAAGCTTTCTTT.

The CDR3 region is CASSFGRLNTEAFF. CDR3 in DNA: TGTGCCAGCAGCTTCGGGAGGTTGAACACTGAAGCTTTCTTT. V usage is TRBV5-6 and J usage is TRBJ1-1; D is undetermined. This CDR3 has 14 amino acids. CDR1 and CDR2 from the germline V gene are SGHDT and YYEEEE. Trimming removed 2 bases at V and 0 bases at J, with 8 bases between.

This chain uses TRBV27 with TRBJ1-2; D possibly corresponds to TRBD1 (5 bases). Between the trimmed V and J ends, which lost 6 bases and 3 bases, there was a span of 11 bases. There are 13 residues in the CDR3. Per the germline V gene, CDR1 is MNHEY and CDR2 is SMNVEV (reference sequence). CDR3 residues: CASSRTRYYGYTF. DNA for the CDR3: TGTGCCAGCAGCCGGACACGTTACTATGGCTACACCTTC.

The CDR3 loop reads CSVEDSRGGRNEQFF. The CDR3 DNA reads TGCAGCGTTGAAGATTCGCGGGGGGGCCGGAATGAGCAGTTCTTC. The genes are TRBV29-1 and TRBJ2-1, with 9 bases that match TRBD2. V shed 0 bases, J shed 7 bases, and the junction held 7 bases outside the gene matches. Germline values: CDR1 SQVTM, CDR2 ANQGSEA. The CDR3 is made up of 15 amino acids.

The chain joins TRBV5-4 to TRBJ1-2; D ambiguous. Trimming shortened V by 2 bases and J by 4 bases, and 18 bases separated the two germline ends. CDR1 is SGHNT, CDR2 YYREEE, per germline (reference sequence). This CDR3 contains 16 residues. CDR3 region: CASSLAASKGLYGYTF. CDR3 coding DNA: TGTGCCAGCAGCTTAGCGGCTTCCAAGGGCCTCTATGGCTACACCTTC.

This clone was counted a few times. The chain is built from TRBV6-1 and TRBJ1-6; tentatively, D is TRBD1 (5 bases). V lost 3 bases, J lost 3 bases, and 12 bases lay in between. Germline assignment: CDR1 MNHNS and CDR2 SASEGT. This CDR3 has 16 amino acids. In nucleotides, the CDR3 is TGTGCCAGCAGTGAGATGGGCAGGGACTATAATTCACCCCTCCACTTT. It yields the protein CASSEMGRDYNSPLHF.

This clone has a single count. The chain combines TRBV6-5 with TRBJ1-1; weak D call: TRBD1 (6 bases). CDR1 MNHEY and CDR2 SVGAGI come from the germline V gene. Trimming left V 4 bases short and J 6 bases short, with 15 bases between. There are 14 residues in the CDR3. The DNA of the CDR3 is TGTGCCAGCAGTTCCACAGGGAGGGCGGCTGAAGCTTTCTTT. Translated: CASSSTGRAAEAFF.